The T cell receptor (beta chain) under discussion was sequenced for a study of cytomegalovirus exposure and HLA in healthy donors. Study findings and constraints: Judged likely to be a sequencing artifact was a cluster of highly shared sequence variants. Immune exposure data for these donors was limited to CMV serostatus. While the bulk of TCR sequences proved rare, some public TCRs turned up in many donors.

Note on this clone: Its matching antigen is unknown.

PCR amplification relied on 60 Vbeta primers (plus 13 Jbeta primers). Profiling relied on immunoSEQ multiplex PCR, and the TCRdb table lists in-frame clones only, not all of them. The sample has roughly 150,000 clones, 80% seen once. The sequenced sample consisted of PBMCs. The sequence derives from a woman aged 40 to 50 in good health and CMV-seronegative.

The CDR3 sequence: CASSLDRGGNTIYF. The CDR3 nucleotides read TGTGCCAGCAGCCTGGACAGGGGTGGAAACACCATATATTTT. This chain joins TRBV28 and TRBJ1-3, with 9 bases fitting TRBD1. V shed 6 bases and J 3 bases; nucleotides not matched to a gene: 3. The CDR3 has 14 residues. Germline loops: CDR1 MDHEN, CDR2 SYDVKM.